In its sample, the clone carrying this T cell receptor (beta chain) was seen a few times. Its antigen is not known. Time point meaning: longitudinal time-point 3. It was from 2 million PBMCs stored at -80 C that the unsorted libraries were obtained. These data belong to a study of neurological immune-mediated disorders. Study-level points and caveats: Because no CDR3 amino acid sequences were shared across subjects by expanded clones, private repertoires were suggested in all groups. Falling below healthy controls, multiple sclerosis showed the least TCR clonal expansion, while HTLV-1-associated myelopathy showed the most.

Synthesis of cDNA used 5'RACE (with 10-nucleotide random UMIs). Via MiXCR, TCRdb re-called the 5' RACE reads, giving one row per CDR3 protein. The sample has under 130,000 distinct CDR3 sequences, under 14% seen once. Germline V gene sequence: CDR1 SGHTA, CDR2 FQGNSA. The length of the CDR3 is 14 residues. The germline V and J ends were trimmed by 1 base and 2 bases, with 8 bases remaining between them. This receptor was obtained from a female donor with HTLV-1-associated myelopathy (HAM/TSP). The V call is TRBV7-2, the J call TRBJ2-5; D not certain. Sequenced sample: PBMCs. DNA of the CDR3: TGTGCCAGCAGCTTAGAGTCCGTGCAAGAGACCCAGTACTTC. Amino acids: CASSLESVQETQYF. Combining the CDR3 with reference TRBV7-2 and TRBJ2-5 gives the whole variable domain GAGVSQSPSNKVTEKGKDVELRCDPISGHTALYWYRQSLGQGLEFLIYFQGNSAPDKSGLPSDRFSAERTGGSVSTLTIQRTQQEDSAVYLCASSLESVQETQYFGPGTRLLVL.